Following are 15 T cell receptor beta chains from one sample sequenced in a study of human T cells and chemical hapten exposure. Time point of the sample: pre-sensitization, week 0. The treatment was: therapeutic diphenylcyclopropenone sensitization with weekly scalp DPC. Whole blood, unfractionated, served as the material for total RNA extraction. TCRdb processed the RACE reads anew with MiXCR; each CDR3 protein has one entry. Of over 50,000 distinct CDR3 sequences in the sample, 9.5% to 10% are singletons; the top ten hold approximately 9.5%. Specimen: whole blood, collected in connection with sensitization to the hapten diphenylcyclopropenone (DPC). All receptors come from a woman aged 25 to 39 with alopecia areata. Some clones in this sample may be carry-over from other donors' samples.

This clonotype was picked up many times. This chain's CDR3 is CSAADRNQPQHF. In DNA form, the CDR3 reads TGCAGTGCCGCGGACAGAAATCAGCCCCAGCATTTT. V and J are TRBV20-1 and TRBJ1-5, with TRBD1 as a possible D gene (6 bases). The CDR3 sequence is 12 residues long. Looked up from germline, CDR1 is DFQATT and CDR2 is SNEGSKA (reference sequence). Trimming shortened V by 6 bases and J by 4 bases, and 10 bases separated the two germline ends.

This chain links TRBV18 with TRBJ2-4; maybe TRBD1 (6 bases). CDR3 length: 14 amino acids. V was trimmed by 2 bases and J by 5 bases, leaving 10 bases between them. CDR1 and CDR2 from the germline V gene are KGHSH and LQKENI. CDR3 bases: TGTGCCAGCTCACCAAGACAGGCCGAAAACATTCAGTACTTC. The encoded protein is CASSPRQAENIQYF.

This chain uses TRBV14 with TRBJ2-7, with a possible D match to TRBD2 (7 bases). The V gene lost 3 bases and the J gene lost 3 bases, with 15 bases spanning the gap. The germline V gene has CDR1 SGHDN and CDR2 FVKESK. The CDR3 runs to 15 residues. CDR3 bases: TGTGCCAGCAGCCATCCGGAGGGGGGGCACTACGAGCAGTACTTC. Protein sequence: CASSHPEGGHYEQYF.

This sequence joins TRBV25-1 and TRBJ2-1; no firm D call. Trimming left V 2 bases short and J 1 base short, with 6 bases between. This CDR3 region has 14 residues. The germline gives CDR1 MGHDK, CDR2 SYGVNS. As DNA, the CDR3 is TGTGCCAGCAGTGAAAGGACGTCCTACAATGAGCAGTTCTTC. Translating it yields CASSERTSYNEQFF.

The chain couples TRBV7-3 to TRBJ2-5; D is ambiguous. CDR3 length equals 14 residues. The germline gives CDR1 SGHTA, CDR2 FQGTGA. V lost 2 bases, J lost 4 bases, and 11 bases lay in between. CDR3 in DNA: TGTGCCAGCAGCTTAGGAACTAAGGGAGAGACCCAGTACTTC. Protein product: CASSLGTKGETQYF. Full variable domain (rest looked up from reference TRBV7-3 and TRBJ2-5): GAGVSQTPSNKVTEKGKYVELRCDPISGHTALYWYRQSLGQGPEFLIYFQGTGAADDSGLPNDRFFAVRPEGSVSTLKIQRTERGDSAVYLCASSLGTKGETQYFGPGTRLLVL.

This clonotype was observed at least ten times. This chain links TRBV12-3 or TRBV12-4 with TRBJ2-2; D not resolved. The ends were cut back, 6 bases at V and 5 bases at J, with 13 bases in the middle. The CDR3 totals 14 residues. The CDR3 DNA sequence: TGTGCCAGCAGAAATATCCCCGGGACCGGGGAGCTGTTTTTT. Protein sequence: CASRNIPGTGELFF.

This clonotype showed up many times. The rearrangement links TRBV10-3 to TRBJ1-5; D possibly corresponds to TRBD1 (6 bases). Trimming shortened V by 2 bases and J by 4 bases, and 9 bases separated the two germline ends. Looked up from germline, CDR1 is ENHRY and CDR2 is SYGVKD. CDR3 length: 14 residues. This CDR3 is CAISEGQTNQPQHF. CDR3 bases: TGTGCCATCAGTGAGGGACAGACTAATCAGCCCCAGCATTTT.

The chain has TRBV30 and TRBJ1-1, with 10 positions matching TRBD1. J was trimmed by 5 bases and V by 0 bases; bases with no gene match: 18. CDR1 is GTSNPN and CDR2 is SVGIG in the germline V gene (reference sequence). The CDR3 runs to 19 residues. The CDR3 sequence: CAWSVPGWKGDRGSTEAFF. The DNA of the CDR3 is TGTGCCTGGAGTGTACCCGGGTGGAAAGGGGACAGGGGAAGTACTGAAGCTTTCTTT. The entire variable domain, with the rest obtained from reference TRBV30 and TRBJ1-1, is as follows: SQTIHQWPATLVQPVGSPLSLECTVEGTSNPNLYWYRQAAGRGLQLLFYSVGIGQISSEVPQNLSASRPQDRQFILSSKKLLLSDSGFYLCAWSVPGWKGDRGSTEAFFGQGTRLTVV.

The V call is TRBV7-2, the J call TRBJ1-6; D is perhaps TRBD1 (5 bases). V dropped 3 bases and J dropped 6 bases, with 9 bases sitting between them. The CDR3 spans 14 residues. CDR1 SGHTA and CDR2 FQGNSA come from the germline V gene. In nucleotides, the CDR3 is TGTGCCAGCAGCTTTCGGGACGGTAATTCACCCCTCCACTTT. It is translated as CASSFRDGNSPLHF.

The CDR3 here is CASSGTGGGGTDTQYF. CDR3 DNA sequence: TGCGCCAGCAGCGGAACAGGGGGCGGTGGCACAGATACGCAGTATTTT. V gene TRBV5-1 combines with J gene TRBJ2-3; 9 positions match TRBD1. The V segment lost 4 bases and the J segment 1 base; nucleotides outside the gene matches: 7. The CDR3 spans 16 residues. The germline V gene encodes CDR1 SGHRS and CDR2 YFSETQ.

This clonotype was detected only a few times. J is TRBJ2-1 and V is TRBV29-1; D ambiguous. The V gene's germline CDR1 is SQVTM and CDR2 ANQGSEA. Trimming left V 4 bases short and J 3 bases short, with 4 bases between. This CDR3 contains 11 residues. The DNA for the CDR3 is TGCAGCGTTGGGCTCTACAATGAGCAGTTCTTC. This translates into CSVGLYNEQFF.

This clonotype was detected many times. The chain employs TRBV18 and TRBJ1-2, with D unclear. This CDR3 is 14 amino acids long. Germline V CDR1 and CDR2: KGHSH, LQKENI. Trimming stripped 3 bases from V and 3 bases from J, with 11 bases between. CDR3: CASSPRGSDYGYTF. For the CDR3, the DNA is TGTGCCAGCTCACCCCGGGGTTCTGACTATGGCTACACCTTC.

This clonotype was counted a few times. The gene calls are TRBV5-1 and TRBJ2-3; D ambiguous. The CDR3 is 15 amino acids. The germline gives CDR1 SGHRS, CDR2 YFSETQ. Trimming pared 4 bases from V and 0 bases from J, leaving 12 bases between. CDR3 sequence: CASSTDIISTDTQYF. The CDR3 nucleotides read TGCGCCAGCAGCACCGACATAATTAGCACAGATACGCAGTATTTT.

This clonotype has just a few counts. The CDR3 DNA sequence: TGTGCCAGCAGCTTAGTTCCGGGACAGGGGTGTGCAGATACGCAGTATTTT. Translation: CASSLVPGQGCADTQYF. The genes are TRBV7-2 and TRBJ2-3; TRBD1 aligns across 10 bases. Germline lookup yields CDR1 SGHTA and CDR2 FQGNSA. V lost 1 base to trimming and J lost 4 bases; unmatched junction nucleotides: 8. There are 17 residues in the CDR3.

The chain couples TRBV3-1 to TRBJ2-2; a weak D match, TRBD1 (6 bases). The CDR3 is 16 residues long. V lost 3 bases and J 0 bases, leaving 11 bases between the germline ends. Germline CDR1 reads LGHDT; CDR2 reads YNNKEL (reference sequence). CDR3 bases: TGTGCCAGCAGCCACGCCGGGACAACGAACACCGGGGAGCTGTTTTTT. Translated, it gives CASSHAGTTNTGELFF.